This TCR beta chain was identified during a study of T cell repertoires in cytomegalovirus infection. Turning to this clonotype: The junction and the germline gene differ at one end; a read error may be behind it.

MiXCR, applied by TCRdb to the reads, yields one record per CDR3 protein. The table records approximately 500,000 distinct CDR3 sequences, 26% of them present only once. This CDR3 has 15 amino acids. The germline V gene has CDR1 MNHEY and CDR2 SVGEGT. Sequencing used PBMCs. The chain carries TRBV6-2 or TRBV6-3 and TRBJ2-3, with D unresolved. This receptor was identified in a human donor in good health (CMV status not recorded). Some clones in this sample may be carry-over from other donors' samples. CDR3 residues: CASGYDSLSTDTQYF. DNA for the CDR3: TGTGCCAGCGGTTACGACTCCCTAAGCACAGATACGCAGTATTTT.